Presented here are 28 T cell receptor beta chains from one specimen sequenced in a study. Each CDR3 protein is one row after TCRdb ran MiXCR on the 5' RACE reads. Counted here are about 9,800 distinct CDR3 sequences, 25% occurring once; the ten biggest clones make up roughly 3.2%. The sorted Tregs were CD4+CD25+CD127-/low cells. The sequenced sample was Tregs sorted from blood. All receptors come from a female donor with breast cancer.

On this clonotype: A much bigger clone sits one base away, suggesting this may be a read error. The rearrangement links TRBV20-1 to TRBJ2-2, with D possibly being TRBD2 (5 bases). CDR3 length equals 16 residues. V was trimmed by 0 bases and J by 4 bases, leaving 15 bases between them. The germline V gene encodes CDR1 DFQATT and CDR2 SNEGSKA (reference sequence). DNA of the CDR3: TGCAGTGCTAGAGATCTCGGAACTAGAGTCACCGGGGAGCTGTTTTTT. This codes for CSARDLGTRVTGELFF.

This clonotype rates as medium-sized. This chain uses TRBV29-1 with TRBJ2-3; no clear D gene. Germline CDR1 is SQVTM and CDR2 is ANQGSEA. The CDR3 totals 14 residues. Trimming shortened V by 5 bases and J by 4 bases, and 16 bases separated the two germline ends. CDR3 nucleotide sequence: TGCAGCGTTAATAAAGGGCTAATGCCAGATACGCAGTATTTT. Translation gives CSVNKGLMPDTQYF.

This clonotype was seen at least ten times. The rearrangement links TRBV2 to TRBJ1-2, with D perhaps matching TRBD1 (5 bases). The CDR3 is 18 residues long. The germline V and J ends were trimmed by 1 base and 5 bases, with 23 bases remaining between them. The germline V gene has CDR1 SNHLY and CDR2 FYNNEI. Here the CDR3 DNA reads TGTGCCAGCAGTGAAGATATGGGGACTGCCTCCCTTACGTATGGCTACACCTTC. Its translation is CASSEDMGTASLTYGYTF.

This clonotype is medium-sized (0.01 to 0.1%) within its sample. This rearrangement joins TRBV6-5 to TRBJ1-1, with D maybe TRBD1 (6 bases). The V gene's germline CDR1 is MNHEY and CDR2 SVGAGI. V lost 4 bases to trimming and J lost 1 base, with 7 bases between them. The CDR3 runs 13 residues. CDR3 bases: TGTGCCAGCAGTTCCAGGGGGAACACTGAAGCTTTCTTT. Encoded protein: CASSSRGNTEAFF.

This clonotype was observed many times. A much bigger clone sits one base away, suggesting this may be a read error. The rearrangement uses TRBV20-1 and TRBJ1-1, with a possible D match to TRBD1 (5 bases). CDR1 DFQATT and CDR2 SNEGSKA come from the germline V gene (reference sequence). The CDR3 contains 14 residues. This CDR3 is CSARDGGMNTEALF. The CDR3 bases are TGCAGTGCTAGAGATGGGGGGATGAACACTGAAGCTCTCTTT.

The table lists this clonotype with a few counts. The chain is built from TRBV7-9 and TRBJ1-1; TRBD1 might be the D (5 bases). The CDR3 totals 15 residues. Trimming stripped 4 bases from V and 0 bases from J, with 12 bases between. Germline V gene sequence: CDR1 SEHNR, CDR2 FQNEAQ (reference sequence). As DNA, the CDR3 is TGTGCCAGCAGCTCCTCAGACAGCATGAACACTGAAGCTTTCTTT. Amino acid sequence: CASSSSDSMNTEAFF. Drawing the rest from reference TRBV7-9 and TRBJ1-1, the complete variable domain is DTGVSQNPRHKITKRGQNVTFRCDPISEHNRLYWYRQTLGQGPEFLTYFQNEAQLEKSRLLSDRFSAERPKGSFSTLEIQRTEQGDSAMYLCASSSSDSMNTEAFFGQGTRLTVV.

V gene TRBV12-3 or TRBV12-4 combines with J gene TRBJ2-5; TRBD2 agrees at 7 bases. The CDR3 covers 16 residues. V was clipped by 3 bases and J by 2 bases; unmatched bases: 9. Written as DNA, the CDR3 is TGTGCCAGCAGTTTTGCCCCAGCGGGGTTACAAGAGACCCAGTACTTC. This translates into CASSFAPAGLQETQYF.

This clonotype is medium-sized. J is TRBJ2-1 and V is TRBV9, with 8 nucleotides matching TRBD1. This CDR3 comprises 16 residues. Germline V gene sequence: CDR1 SGDLS, CDR2 YYNGEE. V trimming: 6 bases; J trimming: 8 bases; junction bases outside the gene matches: 16. The CDR3 is CASTLTGSAGGDEQFF. CDR3 coding DNA: TGTGCCAGCACCCTTACAGGGAGTGCAGGGGGCGATGAGCAGTTCTTC.

To note about this clonotype: With a much larger clone just one base away, this may be a read error. J is TRBJ2-7 and V is TRBV20-1; D is possibly TRBD2 (5 bases). Germline V lookup: CDR1 DFQATT, CDR2 SNEGSKA (reference sequence). V lost 5 bases and J lost 2, with 16 bases in between. The CDR3 has 14 amino acids. In DNA, the CDR3 is TGCAGTGCTTCCGCCAAGCGGTTGCCCTACGAGCAGTACTTC. Amino acid sequence: CSASAKRLPYEQYF.

This clonotype was seen repeatedly, ten times or more. This chain connects TRBV6-5 to TRBJ2-7, with D unresolved. V was cut by 6 bases and J by 4 bases, with 10 bases left in between. CDR3 length: 12 residues. Germline V gene lookup returns CDR1 MNHEY and CDR2 SVGAGI. The CDR3 coding sequence is TGTGCCAGCAGAGCCCCCCATTACGAGCAGTACTTC. Residues: CASRAPHYEQYF.

The table lists this clonotype with many counts. The chain uses TRBV5-6 and TRBJ1-1, with D possibly TRBD1 on 6 matching bases. The CDR3 length is 14 residues. CDR1 is SGHDT and CDR2 is YYEEEE in the germline V gene. Trimming left V 4 bases short and J 6 bases short, with 16 bases between. The CDR3 spells CASSRGAGIAEAFF. CDR3 bases: TGTGCCAGCAGCCGGGGGGCAGGGATTGCTGAAGCTTTCTTT.

This clonotype was detected only a few times. This chain uses TRBV6-5 with TRBJ2-1, with 11 positions matching TRBD2. With V trimmed by 7 bases and J by 10 bases, 15 bases remained unmatched. CDR1 MNHEY and CDR2 SVGAGI come from the germline V gene. The CDR3 has 16 residues. The chain's CDR3 is CASTKRGSGRAQEQFF. The CDR3 region has the DNA TGTGCCAGCACCAAAAGGGGTAGCGGGAGGGCTCAGGAGCAGTTCTTC.

This clonotype ranks as medium-sized (0.01 to 0.1%). This chain uses TRBV6-5 with TRBJ2-1; 9 bases line up with TRBD2. This CDR3 spans 14 amino acids. V lost 3 bases and J lost 8; bases outside the gene matches: 5. Per the germline V gene, CDR1 is MNHEY and CDR2 is SVGAGI. The DNA for the CDR3 is TGTGCCAGCAGTTATGGTAGCGGGAGCGATGAGCAGTTCTTC. This translates into CASSYGSGSDEQFF.

By frequency in the sample, this clonotype is large (0.1 to 1%). The V call is TRBV12-3 or TRBV12-4, the J call TRBJ2-7; 8 positions match TRBD2. J was trimmed by 4 bases and V by 8 bases; bases with no gene match: 7. This CDR3 region has 13 residues. CDR3 bases: TGTGCCAGCCGTTCCGGGACTAGTTACGAGCAGTACTTC. It encodes CASRSGTSYEQYF.

This clonotype qualifies as medium-sized. This chain links TRBV6-5 with TRBJ1-1, with TRBD1 matching 9 bases. Germline-derived CDR1 and CDR2 are MNHEY and SVGAGI. J lost 4 bases, V lost 0 bases, and 3 bases had no gene match. The CDR3 contains 15 residues. The chain's CDR3 is CASSYSTGGITEAFF. The CDR3 nucleotides read TGTGCCAGCAGTTACTCTACAGGGGGCATCACTGAAGCTTTCTTT.

The V gene is TRBV11-2, the J gene TRBJ2-7, with D perhaps matching TRBD1 (5 bases). V was clipped by 5 bases and J by 2 bases, with 10 bases between them. The CDR3 is made up of 13 amino acids. The germline V gene encodes CDR1 SGHAT and CDR2 FQNNGV. The CDR3 nucleotides read TGTGCCAGCAGCCCGACAGCAGCCTACGAGCAGTACTTC. Encoded protein: CASSPTAAYEQYF.

Sample share makes this clonotype medium-sized. The rearrangement joins TRBV16 to TRBJ2-7; D not certain. With 2 bases removed from V and 2 bases from J, the gap between germline ends came to 4 bases. This CDR3 region has 12 residues. CDR1 and CDR2 from the germline V gene are KGHSY and FQNENV. The CDR3 reads CASSQATYEQYF. CDR3 nucleotide sequence: TGTGCCAGCAGCCAAGCGACCTACGAGCAGTACTTC.

The rearrangement joins TRBV5-1 to TRBJ1-1; D unresolved. The CDR3 totals 17 residues. Germline assignment: CDR1 SGHRS and CDR2 YFSETQ. V shed 1 base and J shed 0 bases, with 16 bases lying between them. In DNA, the CDR3 is TGCGCCAGCAGCTTGTGTGAGAGACTCAGCGTGAACACTGAAGCTTTCTTT. It codes for CASSLCERLSVNTEAFF. Combining the CDR3 with reference TRBV5-1 and TRBJ1-1 gives the whole variable domain KAGVTQTPRYLIKTRGQQVTLSCSPISGHRSVSWYQQTPGQGLQFLFEYFSETQRNKGNFPGRFSGRQFSNSRSEMNVSTLELGDSALYLCASSLCERLSVNTEAFFGQGTRLTVV.

This clonotype was observed at least ten times. V usage is TRBV9 and J usage is TRBJ2-5; 8 nucleotides align to TRBD2. Germline V lookup: CDR1 SGDLS, CDR2 YYNGEE. This CDR3 has 14 residues. The trim removed 4 bases at V and 3 bases at J, leaving 5 bases unmatched. The CDR3: CASSLSGSKETQYF. The CDR3 DNA is TGTGCCAGCAGCTTGAGCGGGAGCAAAGAGACCCAGTACTTC.

This clonotype was counted ten times or more. The chain carries TRBV7-9 and TRBJ2-1, with D perhaps TRBD2 (6 bases). The V gene's germline CDR1 is SEHNR and CDR2 FQNEAQ (reference sequence). The CDR3 loop spans 15 amino acids. V was pared by 0 bases and J by 2 bases, with 8 bases between. CDR3 nucleotide sequence: TGTGCCAGCAGCTTAGCTAGCGGTACCTACAATGAGCAGTTCTTC. Encoded protein: CASSLASGTYNEQFF. The complete variable domain, with remaining parts taken from reference TRBV7-9 and TRBJ2-1, reads DTGVSQNPRHKITKRGQNVTFRCDPISEHNRLYWYRQTLGQGPEFLTYFQNEAQLEKSRLLSDRFSAERPKGSFSTLEIQRTEQGDSAMYLCASSLASGTYNEQFFGPGTRLTVL.

By share, this clonotype counts as medium-sized. The V gene is TRBV4-1, the J gene TRBJ2-3, with 9 bases identical to TRBD2. Germline V gene data show CDR1 as MGHRA and CDR2 as YSYEKL. This CDR3 comprises 19 residues. With 4 bases clipped from V and 2 bases from J, the junction kept 16 bases outside the gene matches. The CDR3 region is CASSLGSGSGRQYTDTQYF. CDR3 sequence (DNA): TGCGCCAGCAGCCTCGGGTCGGGGAGCGGGAGGCAATACACAGATACGCAGTATTTT.

Many counts were recorded for this clonotype. V gene TRBV4-1 combines with J gene TRBJ2-3; D is undetermined. Deletions cut 1 base from V and 2 bases from J, with 10 bases between. The CDR3 sequence is 15 residues long. Germline V lookup: CDR1 MGHRA, CDR2 YSYEKL. CDR3 DNA: TGCGCCAGCAGCCAAGTCTGGCAATCCACAGATACGCAGTATTTT. Its protein is CASSQVWQSTDTQYF.

This clonotype was picked up many times. This chain joins TRBV6-1 and TRBJ2-1, with 9 bases matching TRBD2. J gave up 4 bases and V 4 bases, and 8 bases lay outside the gene matches. Germline V CDR1 and CDR2: MNHNS, SASEGT. The CDR3 is 16 residues long. The CDR3 protein is CASSGWSSGSYNEQFF. CDR3 in DNA: TGTGCCAGCAGTGGGTGGAGTAGCGGGAGTTACAATGAGCAGTTCTTC.

The rearrangement links TRBV7-9 to TRBJ2-1, with TRBD2 matching 7 bases. CDR1 and CDR2 from the germline V gene are SEHNR and FQNEAQ (reference sequence). This CDR3 comprises 15 residues. Germline trimming cut 3 bases from V and 16 bases from J; bases unmatched to any gene: 18. CDR3 loop: CASSFPTSRRADLFF. The CDR3 nucleotides are TGTGCCAGCAGCTTCCCGACTAGCAGGAGGGCCGACCTTTTCTTC.

As regards this clonotype: A much larger clone differs from this one at a single base, so this may be a read error. J is TRBJ1-1 and V is TRBV10-3, with D hard to call. The germline V gene has CDR1 ENHRY and CDR2 SYGVKD. This CDR3 comprises 15 residues. In DNA form, the CDR3 reads TGTGCCATCACCACTGACGGGAGTGCGAACACTGAAGCTCTCTTT. Amino acid sequence: CAITTDGSANTEALF.

By proportion, this clonotype is medium-sized. The chain couples TRBV20-1 to TRBJ1-1, with D unclear. This CDR3 is 14 amino acids long. From germline, CDR1 is DFQATT and CDR2 SNEGSKA (reference sequence). V lost 8 bases to trimming and J lost 3 bases, with 19 bases between them. The CDR3 DNA is TGCAGTCCTGGATCCGGGGTAATGTACACTGAAGCTTTCTTT. Encoded protein: CSPGSGVMYTEAFF.

In its sample, this clonotype ranks as medium-sized (0.01 to 0.1%). The rearrangement uses TRBV7-3 and TRBJ2-7; unclear D gene. The CDR3 has 13 residues. The V and J ends lost 3 bases and 4 bases respectively, with 10 bases between them. The germline gives CDR1 SGHTA, CDR2 FQGTGA. The CDR3 loop is CASSLGNKYEQYF. In nucleotides, the CDR3 is TGTGCCAGCAGCTTGGGCAACAAGTACGAGCAGTACTTC.

This clonotype has a count of ten or more. The rearrangement links TRBV27 to TRBJ1-1; the D gene is possibly TRBD1 (5 bases). Trimming took 2 bases from V and 0 from J, leaving 13 bases between them. From germline, CDR1 is MNHEY and CDR2 SMNVEV (reference sequence). This CDR3 region has 16 residues. The CDR3 protein is CASSLGAGLMNTEAFF. Written as DNA, the CDR3 is TGTGCCAGCAGTTTAGGGGCTGGCCTCATGAACACTGAAGCTTTCTTT.